This T cell receptor beta chain is from a study of cytomegalovirus exposure and HLA in healthy donors. Study-level findings and limits: By a later analysis, the bulk of CMV-associated TCR beta chains appeared HLA-restricted.

A word on this clone: Its antigen is still unknown. Relative to the germline gene, one junction end is altered; a read error may explain this.

PCR involved 60 Vbeta and 13 Jbeta primers. Sequencing used immunoSEQ multiplex PCR; TCRdb keeps in-frame clones, though not all of them. The table shows 95,000 to 130,000 clones, with around three quarters occurring only once. From germline, CDR1 is SGHTA and CDR2 FQGTGA. This CDR3 comprises 18 residues. This receptor was obtained from a man younger than 45 in good health and CMV-seropositive. V usage is TRBV7-3 and J usage is TRBJ2-4; TRBD2 aligns across 8 bases. Sequencing input: PBMCs. The CDR3 nucleotides read TGTGCCAGCAGCTTACCACCGGGAGGGCCGTTTGCCAAAAACAGTCAGTACTTC. Translated: CASSLPPGGPFAKNSQYF. Together with reference TRBV7-3 and TRBJ2-4, the CDR3 gives the full variable domain: GAGVSQTPSNKVTEKGKYVELRCDPISGHTALYWYRQSLGQGPEFLIYFQGTGAADDSGLPNDRFFAVRPEGSVSTLKIQRTERGDSAVYLCASSLPPGGPFAKNSQYFGAGTRLSVL.